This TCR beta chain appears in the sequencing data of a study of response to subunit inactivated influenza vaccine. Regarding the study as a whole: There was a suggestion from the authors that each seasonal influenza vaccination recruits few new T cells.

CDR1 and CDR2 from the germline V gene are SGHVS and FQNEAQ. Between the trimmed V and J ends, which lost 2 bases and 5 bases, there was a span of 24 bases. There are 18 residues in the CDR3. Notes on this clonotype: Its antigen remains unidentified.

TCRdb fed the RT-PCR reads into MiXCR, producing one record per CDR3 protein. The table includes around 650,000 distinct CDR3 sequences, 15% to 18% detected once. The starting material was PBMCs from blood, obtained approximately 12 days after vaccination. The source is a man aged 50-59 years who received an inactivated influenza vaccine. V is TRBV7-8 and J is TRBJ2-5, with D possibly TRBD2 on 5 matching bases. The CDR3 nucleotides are TGTGCCAGCAGCTTATTCTCTGTCGTCCGGGGTTCAATGGAGACCCAGTACTTC. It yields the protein CASSLFSVVRGSMETQYF.